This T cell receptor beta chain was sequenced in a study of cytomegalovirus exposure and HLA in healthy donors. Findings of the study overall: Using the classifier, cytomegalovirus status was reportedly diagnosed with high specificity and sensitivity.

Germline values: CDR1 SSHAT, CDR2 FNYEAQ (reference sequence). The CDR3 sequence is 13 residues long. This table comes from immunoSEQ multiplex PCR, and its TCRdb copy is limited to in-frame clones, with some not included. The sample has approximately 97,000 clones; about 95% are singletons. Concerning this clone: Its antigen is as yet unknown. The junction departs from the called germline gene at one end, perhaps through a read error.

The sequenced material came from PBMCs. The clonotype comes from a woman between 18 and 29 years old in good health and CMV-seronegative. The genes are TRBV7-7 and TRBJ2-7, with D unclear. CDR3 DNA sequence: TGTGCTAGCAGCTTAGAACGAGGTAGCGAGCAGTACTTC. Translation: CASSLERGSEQYF. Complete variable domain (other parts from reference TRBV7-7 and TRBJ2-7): GAGVSQSPRYKVTKRGQDVTLRCDPISSHATLYWYQQALGQGPEFLTYFNYEAQPDKSGLPSDRFSAERPEGSISTLTIQRTEQRDSAMYRCASSLERGSEQYFGPGTRLTVT.